This T cell receptor beta chain derives from a study of early T cells in non-severe SARS-CoV-2 infection. Study context: Whole-blood bulk RNA, unsorted, was sequenced, and chains were unpaired.

TCRdb used MiXCR to reprocess the 5' RACE reads, holding one entry per CDR3 protein. The data contain around 47,000 distinct CDR3 sequences, 9.5% to 13% of them singletons. Between the trimmed V and J ends, which lost 6 bases and 4 bases, there was a span of 16 bases. This CDR3 is built from 15 residues. Germline CDR1 is MDHEN and CDR2 is SYDVKM. The TCR sequence derives from an adult who was a healthcare worker with PCR-confirmed SARS-CoV-2 infection or an uninfected control (not recorded which). The material sequenced was whole blood. This chain links TRBV28 with TRBJ1-5, with a possible D match to TRBD1 (6 bases). This CDR3 is CASRKQGSSNQPQHF. CDR3 nucleotide sequence: TGTGCCAGCAGGAAACAGGGAAGTAGTAATCAGCCCCAGCATTTT.